Listed below are T cell receptor beta chains from one sample, sequenced in a study of radiotherapy plus CTLA-4 blockade in lung cancer. This table comes from immunoSEQ multiplex PCR, and its TCRdb copy is limited to in-frame clones, with some not included. The sample includes roughly 90,000 clones, around 76% of them seen just once. The source was peripheral blood, collected from a patient treated with radiotherapy plus ipilimumab. Every receptor here comes from a human donor with non-small cell lung cancer who had a partial response to radiotherapy plus ipilimumab. Some clones in this sample may be carry-over from other donors' samples. Each CDR3 is given with its conserved first and last residue. The D gene is left open where the match is weak. Size tells how often a clone was seen (once, few, many) or the class of an expanded clone, and some rows leave it out.

d_call	v_call	clone_size	j_call	cdr3_nt	cdr3_aa
TRBD1	TRBV19	few	TRBJ1-5	TGTGCCAGCCGACAGGGACAGGGGCCGGCCTACCAGCCCCAGCATTTT	CASRQGQGPAYQPQHF
-	TRBV5-4	-	TRBJ2-1	TGTGCCAGCAGCCCAGAGTCGGGGGACCCCACTGCGGGTGAGCAGTTCTTC	CASSPESGDPTAGEQFF
TRBD2	TRBV6-5	-	TRBJ2-7	TGTGCCAGCAGCCGGGGGGGCGAGCAGTACTTC	CASSRGGEQYF
-	TRBV19	-	TRBJ2-2	TGTGCCAGTAGTCCACAGACGAACACCGGGGAGCTGTTTTTT	CASSPQTNTGELFF
-	TRBV29-1	-	TRBJ2-7	TGCAGCGCTACAGGCTATTCCTACGAGCAGTACTTC	CSATGYSYEQYF
TRBD2	TRBV7-2	few	TRBJ2-7	TGTGCCAGCAGCCTGGGACTAGCGTTCTACGAGCAGTACTTC	CASSLGLAFYEQYF
-	TRBV5-8	-	TRBJ1-1	TGTGCCAGCACCCTCGTGCAGGGCCCCACTGAAGCTTTCTTT	CASTLVQGPTEAFF
TRBD2	TRBV5-1	once	TRBJ2-5	TGCGCCAGCAGCACCGGGACTAGCTGGGAGACCCAGTACTTC	CASSTGTSWETQYF
TRBD1	TRBV2	-	TRBJ2-7	TGTGCCAGCCACGAGGGACAGTTCTCTGGAGGCGAGCAGTACTTC	CASHEGQFSGGEQYF
TRBD1	TRBV6-5	-	TRBJ1-2	TGTGCCAGCAGGGACAGGACCAACTATGGCTACACCTTC	CASRDRTNYGYTF
TRBD1	TRBV6-5	-	TRBJ1-1	TGTGCCAGCAGTTACTCGGACAGGGGGGGGACTGAAGCTTTCTTT	CASSYSDRGGTEAFF
TRBD2	TRBV5-5	-	TRBJ2-1	TGTGCCAGCAGCTACCTGACTAGCGGGTACAATGAGCAGTTCTTC	CASSYLTSGYNEQFF
-	TRBV10-1	-	TRBJ2-7	TGCGCCAGCAGTGAGATACCAAGGGGAGGCGAGCAGTACTTC	CASSEIPRGGEQYF
-	TRBV6-5	-	TRBJ1-1	TGTGCCAGCAAGGGGCAAACTGAAGCTTTCTTT	CASKGQTEAFF
TRBD1	TRBV11-3	-	TRBJ2-7	TGTGCCAGCAGCCCGGACAGGGAGGAGCAGTACTTC	CASSPDREEQYF
TRBD2	TRBV7-7	-	TRBJ2-1	TGTGCCAGCAGCCCGGGACTAAACTACAATGAGCAGTTCTTC	CASSPGLNYNEQFF
TRBD1	TRBV7-9	-	TRBJ2-6	TGTGCCAGCAGCCCACAGGGGGACCCAAGATGGGCTGGGGCCAACGTCCTGACTTTC	CASSPQGDPRWAGANVLTF
-	TRBV7-9	-	TRBJ1-4	TGTGCCAGCAGCCAGACGGGGGGGCGCGGAGAAAAACTGTTTTTT	CASSQTGGRGEKLFF
TRBD1	TRBV28	-	TRBJ1-2	TGTGCCAGCACGACAGGGGTAGGCTACACCTTC	CASTTGVGYTF
TRBD2	TRBV29-1	-	TRBJ2-1	TGCAGCGTCCTCGCGGGGGGCTCCTACAATGAGCAGTTCTTC	CSVLAGGSYNEQFF
TRBD2	TRBV5-1	-	TRBJ2-5	TGCGCCAGCAGCCCCGGCGGGCTAGCGGGGGGGCAAGAGACCCAGTACTTC	CASSPGGLAGGQETQYF
TRBD2	TRBV29-1	-	TRBJ2-3	TGCAGCGTTGAAATAGCGGGGGGCACAGATACGCAGTATTTT	CSVEIAGGTDTQYF
TRBD2	TRBV7-9	-	TRBJ2-3	TGTGCCAGCAGCTTGCCCGGGACTAGGAACACAGATACGCAGTATTTT	CASSLPGTRNTDTQYF
TRBD1	TRBV7-9	-	TRBJ2-4	TGTGCCAGCAGCGCGGACAGGGGGCGGTCGGAGAACATTCAGTACTTC	CASSADRGRSENIQYF
-	TRBV7-2	few	TRBJ1-6	TGTGCCAGCGGGAGGGCCTTACAGGGTTTCGCGAGTTCACCCCTCCACTTT	CASGRALQGFASSPLHF
-	TRBV19	-	TRBJ1-6	TGTGCCAGTAGTACACCAGGAAATTCACCCCTCCACTTT	CASSTPGNSPLHF
TRBD1	TRBV19	once	TRBJ1-3	TGTGCCAGTAGTTCGACAGGGAACACCATATATTTT	CASSSTGNTIYF
TRBD1	TRBV6-4	-	TRBJ2-1	TGTGCCAGCAGTGACTCCTATAGGGGGCGTAGCAATGAGCAGTTCTTC	CASSDSYRGRSNEQFF
-	TRBV29-1	once	TRBJ2-5	TGCAGCGTTGTACCCACAGGGAGAGGGGGCCAAGAGACCCAGTACTTC	CSVVPTGRGGQETQYF
TRBD2	TRBV11-2	-	TRBJ2-2	TGTGCCAGCAGCTCGAATAGCGGGGGGGCCCGGACCGGGGAGCTGTTTTTT	CASSSNSGGARTGELFF
TRBD2	TRBV5-6	-	TRBJ2-3	TGTGCCAGCAGCTTGAGAGCTAGCGGGGGGGGTTTT	CASSLRASGGGF
-	TRBV6-1	-	TRBJ2-6	TGTGCCAGCAGGGACTACACCTCTGGGGCCAACGTCCTGACTTTC	CASRDYTSGANVLTF
-	TRBV10-3	-	TRBJ1-2	TGTGCCGTCAGTGATCCCAAGGGAGTATACTACACCTTC	CAVSDPKGVYYTF
TRBD1	TRBV19	-	TRBJ2-3	TGTGCCAGTAGCATTCGACAGGGGGTTACAGATACGCAGTATTTT	CASSIRQGVTDTQYF
TRBD1	TRBV5-1	-	TRBJ1-1	TGCGCCAGCAGCCCAGGGACAGAAGGGAGAGCTTTCTTT	CASSPGTEGRAFF
TRBD2	TRBV28	-	TRBJ2-5	TGTGCCAGCAGCCCTCATCGGCTAGCGGGCATAGAGACCCAGTACTTC	CASSPHRLAGIETQYF